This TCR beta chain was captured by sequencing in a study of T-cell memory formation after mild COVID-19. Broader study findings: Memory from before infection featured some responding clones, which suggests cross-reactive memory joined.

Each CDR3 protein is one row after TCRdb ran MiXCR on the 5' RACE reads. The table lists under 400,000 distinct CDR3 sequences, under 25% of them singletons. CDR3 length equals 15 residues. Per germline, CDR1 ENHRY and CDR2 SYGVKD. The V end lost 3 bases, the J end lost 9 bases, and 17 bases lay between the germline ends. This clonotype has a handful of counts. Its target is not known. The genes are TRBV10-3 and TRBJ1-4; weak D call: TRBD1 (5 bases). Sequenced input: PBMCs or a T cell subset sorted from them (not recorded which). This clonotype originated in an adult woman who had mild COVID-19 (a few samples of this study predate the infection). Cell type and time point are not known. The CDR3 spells CAISDLGTFEKKLFF. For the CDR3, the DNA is TGTGCCATCAGTGATTTGGGGACTTTCGAGAAAAAACTGTTTTTT.